One and the same sample provided the 29 T cell receptor beta chains below, sequenced in a study of regulatory T cells in long-lasting Graves disease. Documented time point: newly diagnosed GD, antithyroid drugs for less than 3 months. Following extraction of RNA from PBMCs, that RNA was used to make the TCR library. iRepertoire HTBI primers and Arm-PCR of CDR3 regions built TCR beta libraries. TCRdb called the multiplex PCR reads again in MiXCR, with one record for every CDR3 protein. Of 530,000 or so distinct CDR3 sequences in the sample, roughly 14% are singletons; the top ten hold approximately 9.3%. This same sample was also part of a study on T cells in Graves' hyperthyroidism and ophthalmopathy.

Sequencing used peripheral blood mononuclear cells (PBMCs), obtained at new diagnosis, from a patient treated with antithyroid drugs. The receptors were gathered from a man aged 25-40 years with Graves disease.

This clonotype was recorded at least ten times. The gene calls are TRBV2 and TRBJ1-1; 9 bases are shared with TRBD1. Germline V gene lookup returns CDR1 SNHLY and CDR2 FYNNEI. Germline trimming cut 6 bases from V and 7 bases from J; bases unmatched to any gene: 9. This CDR3 spans 14 amino acids. This CDR3 is CASRKTGQGLEAFF. CDR3 nucleotides: TGTGCCAGCAGAAAAACGGGACAGGGACTTGAAGCTTTCTTT.

This clonotype was observed at least ten times. CDR3 bases: TGCAGTGCTAGAGTGGGGCCGCATGAGCAGTTCTTC. Amino acids: CSARVGPHEQFF. The chain joins TRBV20-1 to TRBJ2-1; D perhaps matches TRBD1 (5 bases). The CDR3 spans 12 residues. Germline CDR1 is DFQATT and CDR2 is SNEGSKA (reference sequence). Trimming shortened V by 1 base and J by 8 bases, and 9 bases separated the two germline ends.

This clonotype was recorded a few times. V usage is TRBV7-9 and J usage is TRBJ2-6; D is perhaps TRBD2 (6 bases). Germline V lookup: CDR1 SEHNR, CDR2 FQNEAQ (reference sequence). The CDR3 is 19 residues long. The V end was cut by 1 base, the J end by 7 bases, with 23 bases between. The DNA of the CDR3 is TGTGCCAGCAGCTTAGGAGTGGTCGGGAGAGGGGTTAGAGCCAACGTCCTGACTTTC. Amino acid sequence: CASSLGVVGRGVRANVLTF.

The V gene is TRBV3-1, the J gene TRBJ2-3; possibly TRBD2 for D (6 bases). The CDR3 loop spans 17 amino acids. Germline CDR1 is LGHDT and CDR2 is YNNKEL (reference sequence). V lost 2 bases and J 0 bases, leaving 15 bases between the germline ends. The CDR3 bases are TGTGCCAGCAGCCAATCCCTTCTCGCGGGGAGCACAGATACGCAGTATTTT. This codes for CASSQSLLAGSTDTQYF.

This clonotype was detected many times. The V gene is TRBV5-1, the J gene TRBJ2-2; D ambiguous. V was pared by 4 bases and J by 0 bases, with 7 bases between. Germline V lookup: CDR1 SGHRS, CDR2 YFSETQ. This CDR3 has 14 amino acids. Here the CDR3 DNA reads TGCGCCAGCAGCACTCGGACGAACACCGGGGAGCTGTTTTTT. The encoded protein is CASSTRTNTGELFF. The whole variable domain, remainder taken from reference TRBV5-1 and TRBJ2-2, is KAGVTQTPRYLIKTRGQQVTLSCSPISGHRSVSWYQQTPGQGLQFLFEYFSETQRNKGNFPGRFSGRQFSNSRSEMNVSTLELGDSALYLCASSTRTNTGELFFGEGSRLTVL.

There are many counts of this clonotype. This chain uses TRBV30 with TRBJ2-3; possibly TRBD1 or TRBD2 for D (6 bases each). Germline assignment: CDR1 GTSNPN and CDR2 SVGIG (reference sequence). The CDR3 contains 14 residues. V lost 8 bases, J lost 0 bases, and 15 bases lay in between. The CDR3 loop reads CAGGQAISTDTQYF. The CDR3 DNA sequence: TGTGCCGGGGGGCAGGCGATCAGCACAGATACGCAGTATTTT.

This clonotype was seen ten or more times. This chain joins TRBV12-3 or TRBV12-4 and TRBJ2-7; D is uncertain. The CDR3 is made up of 12 amino acids. V was cut by 3 bases and J by 3 bases, with 6 bases left in between. The CDR3: CASSLFFYEQYF. The CDR3, as DNA: TGTGCCAGCAGTTTGTTCTTCTACGAGCAGTACTTC.

This clonotype showed up many times. The chain carries TRBV24-1 and TRBJ1-5; maybe TRBD1 (6 bases). Trimming stripped 6 bases from V and 8 bases from J, with 16 bases between. The germline CDR1 and CDR2 sequences are KGHDR and SFDVKD. The CDR3 is 14 amino acids. The CDR3 region is CATSSWGLGEPQHF. DNA for the CDR3: TGTGCCACCAGTTCTTGGGGGCTCGGGGAGCCCCAGCATTTT.

This clonotype was seen at least ten times. The rearrangement joins TRBV11-2 to TRBJ2-1, with 12 bases matching TRBD2. From germline, CDR1 is SGHAT and CDR2 FQNNGV. The CDR3 covers 15 residues. V lost 6 bases, J lost 8 bases, and 8 bases stayed unmatched. The DNA of the CDR3 is TGTGCCAGCAGTCGTGGACTAGCGGGAACGTATGAGCAGTTCTTC. Residues: CASSRGLAGTYEQFF.

Of note for this clonotype: Since a much larger clone is just one base distant, this may be a read error. The V and J genes are TRBV12-3 or TRBV12-4 and TRBJ2-2; possible D gene TRBD2, 7 bases. This CDR3 is 14 amino acids long. In nucleotides, the CDR3 is TGTGTCAGCAGCCCGCGGGGGCGGGCCGGGGAGCTGTTTTTT. As protein: CVSSPRGRAGELFF.

The gene calls are TRBV12-3 or TRBV12-4 and TRBJ2-3, with D possibly being TRBD1 or TRBD2 (8 bases each). The CDR3 spans 16 residues. V dropped 9 bases and J dropped 4 bases, with 23 bases sitting between them. The CDR3 DNA follows: TGTGCCAGTAGTATCAGGGGGCTAGCGGGTGCAGATACGCAGTATTTT. It encodes CASSIRGLAGADTQYF.

The chain is built from TRBV12-5 and TRBJ1-2; a weak D match, TRBD2 (5 bases). The DNA end favors TRBJ2-1, so the J call may be wrong. Germline CDR1 and CDR2: LGHNT and FRNRAP. CDR3 length equals 13 residues. For the CDR3, the DNA is TGTGCTAGTGGTTTGGACGTCTCGGGAAAGCAGTTCTTC. The encoded protein is CASGLDVSGKQFF.

The rearrangement uses TRBV6-1 and TRBJ1-1; no clear D gene. CDR3 length equals 15 residues. In germline, CDR1 is MNHNS, CDR2 SASEGT. V was clipped by 2 bases and J by 2 bases, with 12 bases between them. The CDR3 region is CASSEYGFVNTEAFF. The CDR3, as DNA: TGTGCCAGCAGTGAATACGGTTTTGTAAACACTGAAGCTTTCTTT.

This clonotype was seen a handful of times. This chain uses TRBV12-3 or TRBV12-4 with TRBJ1-1, with D hard to call. The CDR3 is 11 residues long. Trimming removed 6 bases at V and 7 bases at J, with 9 bases between. The DNA for the CDR3 is TGTGCCAGCAGGACAACGAATGAAGCTTTCTTT. Translated: CASRTTNEAFF.

In its sample, this clonotype was seen many times. The chain combines TRBV12-3 or TRBV12-4 with TRBJ2-3, with a tentative D call TRBD2 (6 bases). The CDR3 has 15 residues. The ends were cut back, 2 bases at V and 0 bases at J, with 9 bases in the middle. For the CDR3, the DNA is TGTGCCAGCAGTTTATACAGCGGGAGCACAGATACGCAGTATTTT. Its translation: CASSLYSGSTDTQYF.

This clonotype was seen at least ten times. This rearrangement joins TRBV30 to TRBJ1-4; no reliable D call. Germline assignment: CDR1 GTSNPN and CDR2 SVGIG (reference sequence). Deletions cut 6 bases from V and 5 bases from J, with 13 bases between. The CDR3 covers 13 residues. CDR3 protein: CACSVVLNEKLFF. In nucleotides, the CDR3 is TGTGCCTGCTCGGTTGTTTTGAATGAAAAACTGTTTTTT.

This clonotype was recorded a few times. The V and J genes are TRBV27 and TRBJ1-1, with 7 nucleotides matching TRBD1. The CDR3 sequence is 15 residues long. Germline CDR1 is MNHEY and CDR2 is SMNVEV (reference sequence). The junction had 12 bases not matched to a gene; V was cut back by 6 bases and J by 5 bases. Here the CDR3 reads CASSEWARGGTEAFF. DNA for the CDR3: TGTGCCAGCAGCGAGTGGGCCAGGGGGGGGACTGAAGCTTTCTTT.

This clonotype was counted a few times. This may be a read error, as it is one base from a much larger clone. CDR3 sequence: CASSLEQGTEASF. In nucleotides, the CDR3 is TGTGCCAGCAGTTTAGAGCAAGGCACTGAAGCTTCCTTT. V gene TRBV12-3 or TRBV12-4 combines with J gene TRBJ1-1; no clear D gene. The length of the CDR3 is 13 residues.

The chain combines TRBV7-9 with TRBJ1-5; perhaps TRBD1 as D (6 bases). The CDR3 length is 19 residues. In germline, CDR1 is SEHNR, CDR2 FQNEAQ (reference sequence). V was shortened by 1 base and J by 6 bases, with 25 bases between the two germline ends. The CDR3 spells CASSLVVAMWGAPGQPQHF. The CDR3 nucleotides read TGTGCCAGCAGCTTAGTCGTAGCGATGTGGGGGGCGCCCGGTCAGCCCCAGCATTTT.

Concerning this clonotype itself: With a much larger clone just one base away, this may be a read error. The CDR3 nucleotides read TGTGCCATCAGTGTGACAGATACGCAGTATTTT. It translates to CAISVTDTQYF. The V call is TRBV10-3, the J call TRBJ2-3; no clear D gene. Germline CDR1 reads ENHRY; CDR2 reads SYGVKD. V lost 4 bases to trimming and J lost 3 bases, with 2 bases between them. The CDR3 has 11 amino acids.

This clonotype was counted once. Only one base separates this from a far larger clonotype, so it likely reflects a read error. The chain employs TRBV12-3 or TRBV12-4 and TRBJ2-4; 13 bases fit TRBD2. The CDR3 totals 17 residues. Losses at the gene ends were 7 bases for V and 3 bases for J; bases not matched to a gene: 9. The CDR3 coding sequence is TGTGCCAGCACCAAGGGACTAGCGGGAACCCACAAAAACATTCAGTACTTC. Amino acids: CASTKGLAGTHKNIQYF.

This clonotype was counted ten times or more. V is TRBV20-1 and J is TRBJ2-1; 10 bases match TRBD2. Losses at the gene ends were 3 bases for V and 7 bases for J; bases not matched to a gene: 6. Germline V gene lookup returns CDR1 DFQATT and CDR2 SNEGSKA (reference sequence). This CDR3 comprises 14 residues. CDR3 loop: CSARAAGGQNEQFF. CDR3 in DNA: TGCAGTGCTAGGGCAGCGGGAGGGCAAAATGAGCAGTTCTTC.

This clonotype was counted a few times. V usage is TRBV3-1 and J usage is TRBJ2-1; D might be TRBD2 (5 bases). Trimming cost V 0 bases and J 2 bases, with 8 bases left between them. Germline V CDR1 and CDR2: LGHDT, YNNKEL (reference sequence). The CDR3 contains 15 residues. CDR3 in amino acids: CASSQDFGAYNEQFF. As DNA, the CDR3 is TGTGCCAGCAGCCAAGATTTCGGGGCCTACAATGAGCAGTTCTTC.

In this sample, this clonotype turned up a few times. The V and J genes are TRBV6-1 and TRBJ1-2, with D unclear. Looked up from germline, CDR1 is MNHNS and CDR2 is SASEGT. The CDR3 has 13 amino acids. V was trimmed by 7 bases and J by 4 bases, leaving 13 bases between them. Here the CDR3 reads CASTRGPGYGYTF. The CDR3 DNA reads TGTGCCAGCACCCGTGGTCCGGGCTATGGCTACACCTTC.

This sequence joins TRBV6-5 and TRBJ2-3; 11 bases line up with TRBD1. Losses at the gene ends were 2 bases for V and 6 bases for J; bases not matched to a gene: 4. The CDR3 consists of 15 residues. Germline CDR1 is MNHEY and CDR2 is SVGAGI. CDR3 protein: CASSYGTGGRDTQYF. Written as DNA, the CDR3 is TGTGCCAGCAGTTACGGGACAGGGGGAAGGGATACGCAGTATTTT.

This clonotype showed up many times. The rearrangement links TRBV29-1 to TRBJ2-1; D possibly uses TRBD1 or TRBD2 (5 bases each). From germline, CDR1 is SQVTM and CDR2 ANQGSEA. The CDR3 sequence is 13 residues long. Trimming stripped 7 bases from V and 7 bases from J, with 17 bases between. CDR3 sequence (DNA): TGCAGCGCCCCGGGACCCACGGGGAATGAGCAGTTCTTC. It yields the protein CSAPGPTGNEQFF.

The table lists this clonotype with many counts. V gene TRBV5-1 combines with J gene TRBJ2-7; weak D call: TRBD2 (6 bases). Trimming pared 3 bases from V and 0 bases from J, leaving 13 bases between. CDR3 length: 15 residues. Germline V lookup: CDR1 SGHRS, CDR2 YFSETQ. The CDR3 spells CASSWTGSLSYEQYF. DNA of the CDR3: TGCGCCAGCAGCTGGACCGGGAGCCTCTCCTACGAGCAGTACTTC.

This clonotype was found many times. This chain uses TRBV28 with TRBJ2-5; D not certain. The V gene lost 6 bases and the J gene lost 1 base, with 12 bases spanning the gap. The CDR3 is made up of 14 amino acids. From germline, CDR1 is MDHEN and CDR2 SYDVKM. The CDR3 DNA follows: TGTGCCAGCAGCCCAGGAGACTTCCAAGAGACCCAGTACTTC. It is translated as CASSPGDFQETQYF.

This clonotype was counted ten times or more. This chain links TRBV2 with TRBJ1-1, with 9 bases fitting TRBD1. The length of the CDR3 is 13 residues. From germline, CDR1 is SNHLY and CDR2 FYNNEI. J was trimmed by 7 bases and V by 8 bases; bases with no gene match: 8. CDR3 DNA sequence: TGTGCCAGCGGGGACAGGGACGTCGATGAAGCTTTCTTT. Its translation is CASGDRDVDEAFF.